A single sample gave rise to the 14 T cell receptor beta chains below, sequenced in a study of post-analysis software for immune sequencing data. Broader study findings: The study found TRBV5-6, TRBV5-1 and TRBV20-1 among about 5 TRBV segments more frequent in patients than controls.

Their antigen targets remain unknown. TCR beta libraries were prepared from cDNA with unique molecular identifiers. TCRdb used MiXCR to reprocess the PCR reads, holding one entry per CDR3 protein. The sample carries about 820,000 distinct CDR3 sequences, 53% recorded once. Sequencing was carried out using blood. Source of these receptors: a girl aged 10 to 17 with multiple sclerosis.

V usage is TRBV12-3 or TRBV12-4 and J usage is TRBJ2-6; D is perhaps TRBD1 (5 bases). CDR3 length: 16 residues. V was clipped by 4 bases and J by 0 bases, with 10 bases between them. CDR3 in amino acids: CASSWTSLSGANVLTF. As DNA, the CDR3 is TGTGCCAGCAGTTGGACATCCCTCTCTGGGGCCAACGTCCTGACTTTC.

The CDR3 DNA follows: TGTGCCAGCAGCTCGGGACAGGAACGGGCAGAGACCCAGTACTTC. Residues: CASSSGQERAETQYF. The rearrangement uses TRBV7-8 and TRBJ2-5; 8 nucleotides match TRBD1. With V trimmed by 4 bases and J by 4 bases, 8 bases remained unmatched. CDR1 SGHVS and CDR2 FQNEAQ come from the germline V gene. This CDR3 region has 15 residues. The variable domain in full, completed from reference TRBV7-8 and TRBJ2-5, reads GAGVSQSPRYKVAKRGQDVALRCDPISGHVSLFWYQQALGQGPEFLTYFQNEAQLDKSGLPSDRFFAERPEGSVSTLKIQRTQQEDSAVYLCASSSGQERAETQYFGPGTRLLVL.

This clonotype was counted between two and nine times. This chain connects TRBV29-1 to TRBJ1-2; D perhaps matches TRBD1 (6 bases). There are 16 residues in the CDR3. Germline loops: CDR1 SQVTM, CDR2 ANQGSEA. Trimming took off 2 bases at V and 8 bases at J, with 24 bases between the two ends. Here the CDR3 DNA reads TGCAGCGTTGAAAGTAGTGACAGGTCGGGGTCCGGGGGCTACACCTTC. It yields the protein CSVESSDRSGSGGYTF.

This chain links TRBV6-6 with TRBJ1-4, with a weak D call TRBD1 (6 bases). V was shortened by 1 base and J by 8 bases, with 20 bases between the two germline ends. Germline CDR1 reads MNHNY; CDR2 reads SVGAGI (reference sequence). This CDR3 region has 17 residues. CDR3 in amino acids: CASSYWKRGGLREKLFF. The CDR3 bases are TGTGCCAGCAGTTACTGGAAGCGCGGGGGGCTCAGGGAAAAACTGTTTTTT.

The chain carries TRBV12-3 or TRBV12-4 and TRBJ2-5, with 11 bases fitting TRBD1. This CDR3 spans 15 amino acids. With 5 bases clipped from V and 5 bases from J, the junction kept 7 bases outside the gene matches. This chain's CDR3 is CASSDGTGGGETQYF. Here the CDR3 DNA reads TGTGCCAGCAGTGACGGGACAGGGGGTGGGGAGACCCAGTACTTC.

The chain joins TRBV18 to TRBJ2-6, with D possibly being TRBD1 (5 bases). The CDR3 runs 17 residues. Trimming took 3 bases from V and 0 from J, leaving 12 bases between them. Germline V gene data show CDR1 as KGHSH and CDR2 as LQKENI. The CDR3 sequence: CASSPVADSSGANVLTF. CDR3 coding DNA: TGTGCCAGCTCACCGGTCGCAGACAGCTCTGGGGCCAACGTCCTGACTTTC.

This sequence joins TRBV20-1 and TRBJ2-5; TRBD1 agrees at 7 bases. The J call may be in error: the DNA end matches TRBJ2-7 better. CDR3 length: 14 residues. Looked up from germline, CDR1 is DFQATT and CDR2 is SNEGSKA (reference sequence). The CDR3: CSAGRQGASYEQYF. For the CDR3, the DNA is TGCAGTGCTGGGAGACAGGGAGCATCCTACGAGCAGTACTTC.

This clonotype was seen a handful of times. The V gene is TRBV19, the J gene TRBJ2-7; D might be TRBD1 (6 bases). CDR1 and CDR2 (germline): LNHDA, SQIVND (reference sequence). CDR3 size: 11 residues. V shed 7 bases and J shed 6 bases, with 10 bases lying between them. The CDR3 sequence: CASTLGAEQYF. CDR3 DNA: TGTGCCAGTACCCTGGGGGCCGAGCAGTACTTC.

This clonotype has just a few counts. The V call is TRBV7-3, the J call TRBJ2-1, with D perhaps TRBD1 or TRBD2 (5 bases each). Trimming shortened V by 4 bases and J by 1 base, and 14 bases separated the two germline ends. In germline, CDR1 is SGHTA, CDR2 FQGTGA. The CDR3 is 16 residues long. The chain's CDR3 is CASSSRQTKSYNEQFF. The CDR3 DNA is TGTGCCAGCAGCTCGCGACAGACTAAGTCCTACAATGAGCAGTTCTTC.

The chain recombines TRBV5-1 with TRBJ2-4; no firm D call. The J call is in doubt because the DNA end fits TRBJ2-7 better. The germline gives CDR1 SGHRS, CDR2 YFSETQ. This CDR3 is 15 amino acids long. CDR3 protein: CASSPPGPYLGEQYF. CDR3 coding DNA: TGCGCCAGCAGCCCCCCCGGACCCTACCTGGGCGAGCAGTACTTC.

The chain combines TRBV27 with TRBJ2-1; a weak D match, TRBD2 (6 bases). The V end was cut by 3 bases, the J end by 6 bases, with 15 bases between. Germline assignment: CDR1 MNHEY and CDR2 SMNVEV (reference sequence). The CDR3 has 15 residues. The CDR3 coding sequence is TGTGCCAGCAGTTTCAGCGGGCTGGACCCCAATGAGCAGTTCTTC. Amino acids: CASSFSGLDPNEQFF.

The rearrangement links TRBV5-1 to TRBJ2-1; TRBD2 is a possible D gene (6 bases). Germline CDR1 SGHRS, CDR2 YFSETQ. The CDR3 length is 19 residues. With 4 bases removed from V and 0 bases from J, the gap between germline ends came to 23 bases. The CDR3 spells CASSPGLGTRGSSYNEQFF. In DNA, the CDR3 is TGCGCCAGCAGCCCGGGCCTTGGCACGCGGGGAAGCTCCTACAATGAGCAGTTCTTC. The variable domain in full, completed from reference TRBV5-1 and TRBJ2-1, reads KAGVTQTPRYLIKTRGQQVTLSCSPISGHRSVSWYQQTPGQGLQFLFEYFSETQRNKGNFPGRFSGRQFSNSRSEMNVSTLELGDSALYLCASSPGLGTRGSSYNEQFFGPGTRLTVL.

This chain uses TRBV7-9 with TRBJ1-2; no definite D call. V shed 1 base and J shed 5 bases, with 14 bases lying between them. CDR1 and CDR2 from the germline V gene are SEHNR and FQNEAQ (reference sequence). The CDR3 loop spans 15 amino acids. The CDR3 loop reads CASSLGQTEGYGYTF. Here the CDR3 DNA reads TGTGCCAGCAGCTTAGGCCAGACGGAAGGGTATGGCTACACCTTC.

The chain carries TRBV4-1 and TRBJ2-7; 7 bases match TRBD1. The CDR3 runs to 15 residues. Trimming took 4 bases from V and 3 from J; bases not matched to a gene: 9. Germline loops: CDR1 MGHRA, CDR2 YSYEKL. CDR3 coding DNA: TGCGCCAGCAGCCCCAGAGGGACAGACCGCTACGAGCAGTACTTC. This codes for CASSPRGTDRYEQYF.